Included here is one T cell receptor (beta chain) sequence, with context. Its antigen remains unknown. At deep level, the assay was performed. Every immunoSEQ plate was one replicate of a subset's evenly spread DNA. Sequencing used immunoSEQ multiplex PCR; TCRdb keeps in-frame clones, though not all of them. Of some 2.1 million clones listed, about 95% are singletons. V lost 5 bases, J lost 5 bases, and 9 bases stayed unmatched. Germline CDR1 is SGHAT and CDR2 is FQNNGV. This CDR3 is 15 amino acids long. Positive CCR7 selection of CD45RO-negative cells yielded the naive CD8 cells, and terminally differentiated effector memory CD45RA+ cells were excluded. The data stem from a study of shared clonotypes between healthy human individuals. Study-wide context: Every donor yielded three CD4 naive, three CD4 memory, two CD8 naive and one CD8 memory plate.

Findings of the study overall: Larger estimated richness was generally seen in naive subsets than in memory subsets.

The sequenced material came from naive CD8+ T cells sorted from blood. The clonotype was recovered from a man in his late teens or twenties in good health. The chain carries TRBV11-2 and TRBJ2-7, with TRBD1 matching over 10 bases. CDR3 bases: TGTGCCAGCAGCCTTCCGGGACAGGGGTTTGACGAGCAGTACTTC. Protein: CASSLPGQGFDEQYF. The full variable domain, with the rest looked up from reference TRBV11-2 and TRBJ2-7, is EAGVAQSPRYKIIEKRQSVAFWCNPISGHATLYWYQQILGQGPKLLIQFQNNGVVDDSQLPKDRFSAERLKGVDSTLKIQPAKLEDSAVYLCASSLPGQGFDEQYFGPGTRLTVT.